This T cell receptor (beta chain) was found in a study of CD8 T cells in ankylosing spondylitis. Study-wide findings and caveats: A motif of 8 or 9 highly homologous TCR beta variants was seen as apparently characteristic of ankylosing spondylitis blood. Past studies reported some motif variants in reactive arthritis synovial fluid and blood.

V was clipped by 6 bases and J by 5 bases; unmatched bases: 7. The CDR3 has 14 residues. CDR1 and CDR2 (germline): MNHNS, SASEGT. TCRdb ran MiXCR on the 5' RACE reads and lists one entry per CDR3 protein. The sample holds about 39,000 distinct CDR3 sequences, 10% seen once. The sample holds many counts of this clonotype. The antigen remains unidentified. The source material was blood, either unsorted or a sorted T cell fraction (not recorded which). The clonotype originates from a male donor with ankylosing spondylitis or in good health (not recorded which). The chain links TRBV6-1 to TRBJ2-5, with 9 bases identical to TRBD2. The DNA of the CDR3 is TGTGCCAGCAGCCCCGGCGGGAGGGCGGAGACCCAGTACTTC. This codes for CASSPGGRAETQYF.